The sequence of this T cell receptor (beta chain) was determined in a study of cytomegalovirus exposure and HLA in healthy donors. Germline values: CDR1 MNHEY, CDR2 SMNVEV (reference sequence). Trimming pared 5 bases from V and 4 bases from J, leaving 21 bases between. The CDR3 consists of 16 residues. PCR involved 60 Vbeta and 13 Jbeta primers. TCRdb's table, derived via immunoSEQ multiplex PCR, lists solely in-frame clones and lacks some. The profile shows 200,000 to 250,000 clones, around 86% of them singletons. Turning to this clone: The antigen is not known.

Study-wide findings and caveats: Further analysis was carried out later, and it showed several of the most significant clusters appearing linked to common viral pathogens. Near-uniform donor sequencing depth was presumed by presence/absence analyses.

The rearrangement uses TRBV27 and TRBJ2-7; TRBD2 might be the D (6 bases). Sequenced input: PBMCs. The origin of this receptor is a woman in her forties in good health and CMV-seronegative. In DNA, the CDR3 is TGTGCCAGCAGTCCCCACCGGACTACCAACGTATACGAGCAGTACTTC. Translation gives CASSPHRTTNVYEQYF.